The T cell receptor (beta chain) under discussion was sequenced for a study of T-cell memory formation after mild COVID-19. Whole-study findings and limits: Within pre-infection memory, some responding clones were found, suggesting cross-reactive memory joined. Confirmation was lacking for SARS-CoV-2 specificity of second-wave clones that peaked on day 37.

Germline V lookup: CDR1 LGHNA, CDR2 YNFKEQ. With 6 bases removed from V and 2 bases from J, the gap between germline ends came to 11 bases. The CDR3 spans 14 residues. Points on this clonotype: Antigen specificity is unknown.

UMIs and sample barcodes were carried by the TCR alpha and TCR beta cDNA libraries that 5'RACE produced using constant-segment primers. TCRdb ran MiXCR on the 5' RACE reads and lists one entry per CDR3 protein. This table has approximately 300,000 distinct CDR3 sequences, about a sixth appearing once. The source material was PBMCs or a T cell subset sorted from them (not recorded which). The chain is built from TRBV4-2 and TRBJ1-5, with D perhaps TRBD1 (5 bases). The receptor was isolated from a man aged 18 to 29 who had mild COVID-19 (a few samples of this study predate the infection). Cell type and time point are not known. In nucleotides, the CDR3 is TGTGCCAGCAGAGATTCGACAGGCAATCAGCCCCAGCATTTT. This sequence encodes CASRDSTGNQPQHF.